Following are 3 T cell receptor beta chains from one sample sequenced in a study of siplizumab effects on memory and regulatory T cells. The repertoire was sequenced with immunoSEQ multiplex PCR; TCRdb's copy has only in-frame clones and lacks some. The table lists about 50,000 clones, over 85% of them singletons. What was sequenced was CD8+ T cells sorted from blood. All receptors come from a human donor in good health.

The chain employs TRBV6-5 and TRBJ1-1, with unresolved D. Germline V gene lookup returns CDR1 MNHEY and CDR2 SVGAGI. V dropped 4 bases and J dropped 1 base, with 10 bases sitting between them. The length of the CDR3 is 14 residues. The CDR3, as DNA: TGTGCCAGCAGTTCACCGACCTCGAACACTGAAGCTTTCTTT. Amino acids: CASSSPTSNTEAFF.

The chain couples TRBV7-2 to TRBJ2-7, with 12 bases lining up with TRBD2. Germline V CDR1 and CDR2: SGHTA, FQGNSA. J lost 1 base, V lost 3 bases, and 1 base had no gene match. This CDR3 has 15 residues. DNA for the CDR3: TGTGCCAGCAGCTTTGGACTAGCGGGATCCTACGAGCAGTACTTC. This codes for CASSFGLAGSYEQYF.

The chain carries TRBV14 and TRBJ2-7; 11 bases match TRBD2. Germline CDR1 is SGHDN and CDR2 is FVKESK. J lost 2 bases, V lost 1 base, and 16 bases had no gene match. The CDR3 is made up of 20 amino acids. CDR3 region: CASSQGLAGGSSLSAYEQYF. The CDR3 coding sequence is TGTGCCAGCAGCCAAGGCCTAGCGGGAGGTTCTAGCTTAAGCGCCTACGAGCAGTACTTC.